The 29 T cell receptor beta chains below were found in one sample sequenced in a study of OX40 agonist ivuxolimab in advanced cancers. The repertoire was sequenced with immunoSEQ multiplex PCR; TCRdb's copy has only in-frame clones and lacks some. The sample contains 95,000 to 100,000 clones, approximately 83% of which appear only once. The specimen was CD4+ or CD8+ T cells sorted from blood, collected in a trial of the OX40 agonist ivuxolimab. Receptors were obtained from an adult with an advanced solid tumor such as melanoma, head and neck, liver or kidney cancer.

The chain combines TRBV20-1 with TRBJ1-1, with D unresolved. V was trimmed by 1 base and J by 10 bases, leaving 10 bases between them. The CDR3 consists of 11 residues. The V gene's germline CDR1 is DFQATT and CDR2 SNEGSKA (reference sequence). This CDR3 reads CSARVTSGAFF. The CDR3 region has the DNA TGCAGTGCTAGAGTTACGTCAGGAGCTTTCTTT.

This chain links TRBV28 with TRBJ2-2, with 14 bases lining up with TRBD2. CDR1 MDHEN and CDR2 SYDVKM come from the germline V gene. This CDR3 is built from 16 residues. V was pared by 7 bases and J by 6 bases, with 7 bases of the junction left unmatched. Written as DNA, the CDR3 is TGTGCCAGCACTATGACTAGCGGGGGGGCCGCCGGGGAGCTGTTTTTT. Its translation is CASTMTSGGAAGELFF. Full variable domain (remainder filled in from reference TRBV28 and TRBJ2-2): DVKVTQSSRYLVKRTGEKVFLECVQDMDHENMFWYRQDPGLGLRLIYFSYDVKMKEKGDIPEGYSVSREKKERFSLILESASTNQTSMYLCASTMTSGGAAGELFFGEGSRLTVL.

This rearrangement joins TRBV7-9 to TRBJ2-3; D uncertain. V lost 5 bases to trimming and J lost 0 bases, with 3 bases between them. Per germline, CDR1 SEHNR and CDR2 FQNEAQ (reference sequence). The CDR3 totals 12 residues. CDR3 bases: TGTGCCAGCAGCCGCAGCACAGATACGCAGTATTTT. It specifies CASSRSTDTQYF.

This chain connects TRBV11-1 to TRBJ2-3; no reliable D call. Trimming shortened V by 4 bases and J by 1 base, and 15 bases separated the two germline ends. CDR1 and CDR2 (germline): SGHAT, FQDESV (reference sequence). The CDR3 has 16 residues. CDR3 in amino acids: CASSSYGLGGTDTQYF. In nucleotides, the CDR3 is TGTGCCAGCAGCTCCTATGGGCTAGGAGGCACAGATACGCAGTATTTT.

V and J are TRBV28 and TRBJ2-7; D possibly corresponds to TRBD2 (5 bases). This CDR3 contains 13 residues. V gave up 6 bases and J gave up 2 bases, with 11 bases separating them. CDR1 and CDR2 from the germline V gene are MDHEN and SYDVKM. CDR3 nucleotides: TGTGCCAGCAGGTACCGGGAAACCTACGAGCAGTACTTC. It codes for CASRYRETYEQYF.

The rearrangement links TRBV18 to TRBJ2-2, with 8 nucleotides matching TRBD1. The CDR3 extends over 15 amino acids. Germline-derived CDR1 and CDR2 are KGHSH and LQKENI. V was pared by 3 bases and J by 7 bases, with 7 bases of the junction left unmatched. This CDR3 reads CASSPMTGVGGELFF. CDR3 nucleotide sequence: TGTGCCAGCTCACCCATGACAGGGGTTGGCGGGGAGCTGTTTTTT.

V and J are TRBV28 and TRBJ1-1; D is unclear. Germline CDR1 reads MDHEN; CDR2 reads SYDVKM. The CDR3 is 13 residues long. Trimming pared 7 bases from V and 2 bases from J, leaving 11 bases between. This CDR3 reads CASTPHGNTEAFF. The CDR3 nucleotides are TGTGCCAGCACCCCCCATGGAAACACTGAAGCTTTCTTT.

This chain links TRBV11-2 with TRBJ2-7; D ambiguous. Germline CDR1 SGHAT, CDR2 FQNNGV. The CDR3 spans 13 residues. V lost 8 bases and J lost 0, with 11 bases in between. In DNA form, the CDR3 reads TGTGCCAGCCTTGGGGTCCCCTCCTACGAGCAGTACTTC. This translates into CASLGVPSYEQYF.

This chain joins TRBV15 and TRBJ1-1; D unclear. CDR3 length equals 15 residues. The V end lost 1 base, the J end lost 0 bases, and 9 bases lay between the germline ends. Germline-derived CDR1 and CDR2 are LNHNV and YYDKDF (reference sequence). The CDR3: CATSRALPVNTEAFF. The CDR3 region has the DNA TGTGCCACCAGCAGAGCCCTCCCGGTGAACACTGAAGCTTTCTTT.

This chain's CDR3 is CASSQDRSASGQRSGANVLTF. CDR3 DNA sequence: TGCGCCAGCAGCCAAGATCGGTCGGCTAGCGGGCAACGCTCTGGGGCCAACGTCCTGACTTTC. The rearrangement links TRBV4-3 to TRBJ2-6; TRBD2 aligns across 8 bases. The germline CDR1 and CDR2 sequences are LGHNA and YSLEER. The CDR3 totals 21 residues. J lost 0 bases, V lost 0 bases, and 13 bases had no gene match.

The V call is TRBV7-2, the J call TRBJ2-1; D is unresolved. CDR3 length: 15 residues. Germline-derived CDR1 and CDR2 are SGHTA and FQGNSA. Trimming shortened V by 5 bases and J by 0 bases, and 11 bases separated the two germline ends. The CDR3 DNA sequence: TGTGCCAGCAGCCAAGTACGGAGCTCCTACAATGAGCAGTTCTTC. The encoded protein is CASSQVRSSYNEQFF.

J is TRBJ2-7 and V is TRBV7-3, with 7 positions matching TRBD1. The CDR3 spans 13 residues. The J segment lost 5 bases and the V segment lost 4 bases, leaving 5 bases of the junction unmatched. The germline gives CDR1 SGHTA, CDR2 FQGTGA. The CDR3 loop reads CASSWGQSHEQYF. CDR3 DNA: TGTGCCAGCAGCTGGGGACAGTCCCACGAGCAGTACTTC.

The V gene is TRBV28, the J gene TRBJ2-1; TRBD2 agrees at 8 bases. After removal of 2 bases from V and 5 bases from J, the junction contained 5 bases not matched to a gene. The germline CDR1 and CDR2 sequences are MDHEN and SYDVKM. This CDR3 comprises 15 residues. The CDR3 DNA sequence: TGTGCCAGCAGTTTAATCGGCGGGGGGAACAATGAGCAGTTCTTC. Translation: CASSLIGGGNNEQFF.

The genes are TRBV7-3 and TRBJ2-2, with 11 nucleotides matching TRBD1. CDR3 length: 15 residues. J was trimmed by 4 bases and V by 3 bases; bases with no gene match: 1. CDR1 is SGHTA, CDR2 FQGTGA, per germline. The CDR3 protein is CASSFGQGATGELFF. As DNA, the CDR3 is TGTGCCAGCAGCTTCGGACAGGGGGCCACCGGGGAGCTGTTTTTT. Full variable domain (remainder filled in from reference TRBV7-3 and TRBJ2-2): GAGVSQTPSNKVTEKGKYVELRCDPISGHTALYWYRQSLGQGPEFLIYFQGTGAADDSGLPNDRFFAVRPEGSVSTLKIQRTERGDSAVYLCASSFGQGATGELFFGEGSRLTVL.

This chain links TRBV5-6 with TRBJ2-1, with TRBD2 matching 13 bases. V trimming: 4 bases; J trimming: 16 bases; junction bases outside the gene matches: 14. CDR3 length: 15 amino acids. The germline gives CDR1 SGHDT, CDR2 YYEEEE. CDR3 sequence reads: CASSPGGGGTSGTFF. CDR3 sequence (DNA): TGTGCCAGCAGCCCGGGGGGCGGGGGGACTAGCGGGACCTTCTTC.

The table lists this clone with a count of one. The CDR3 loop is CASSLAGGLYEQYF. The CDR3 DNA sequence: TGTGCCAGCAGCTTAGCGGGGGGCCTGTACGAGCAGTACTTC. V is TRBV5-4 and J is TRBJ2-7, with 9 positions matching TRBD2. Germline CDR1 reads SGHNT; CDR2 reads YYREEE (reference sequence). Trimming at V came to 2 bases and at J to 4 bases, leaving 4 bases not matched to a gene. The CDR3 length is 14 residues. Variable domain in full (rest from reference TRBV5-4 and TRBJ2-7): ETGVTQSPTHLIKTRGQQVTLRCSSQSGHNTVSWYQQALGQGPQFIFQYYREEENGRGNFPPRFSGLQFPNYSSELNVNALELDDSALYLCASSLAGGLYEQYFGPGTRLTVT.

The chain combines TRBV28 with TRBJ2-1; the D gene is possibly TRBD2 (6 bases). CDR1 and CDR2 from the germline V gene are MDHEN and SYDVKM. The germline V and J ends were trimmed by 4 bases and 0 bases, with 10 bases remaining between them. The CDR3 runs to 15 residues. The CDR3 region has the DNA TGTGCCAGCAGTTCAGCCGGGAGCTCCTACAATGAGCAGTTCTTC. This sequence encodes CASSSAGSSYNEQFF. Supplemented by reference TRBV28 and TRBJ2-1, the full variable domain reads DVKVTQSSRYLVKRTGEKVFLECVQDMDHENMFWYRQDPGLGLRLIYFSYDVKMKEKGDIPEGYSVSREKKERFSLILESASTNQTSMYLCASSSAGSSYNEQFFGPGTRLTVL.

The chain combines TRBV7-2 with TRBJ2-5; a weak D match, TRBD1 (6 bases). The CDR3 runs 14 residues. Trimming took off 5 bases at V and 5 bases at J, with 15 bases between the two ends. Germline assignment: CDR1 SGHTA and CDR2 FQGNSA. The CDR3 nucleotides read TGTGCCAGCAGCCCCCGAGTGGGGGCGGAGACCCAGTACTTC. Amino acid sequence: CASSPRVGAETQYF.

V usage is TRBV2 and J usage is TRBJ2-1; D ambiguous. Trimming cost V 4 bases and J 0 bases, with 10 bases left between them. Germline CDR1 SNHLY, CDR2 FYNNEI. This CDR3 has 15 amino acids. The CDR3 region is CASSADGSSYNEQFF. CDR3 sequence (DNA): TGTGCCAGCAGTGCGGACGGAAGCTCCTACAATGAGCAGTTCTTC.

The chain carries TRBV4-1 and TRBJ1-1; D might be TRBD1 (5 bases). V was cut by 5 bases and J by 1 base, with 14 bases left in between. CDR1 is MGHRA, CDR2 YSYEKL, per germline. CDR3 length: 15 amino acids. CDR3 region: CASSYPMTANTEAFF. The CDR3 nucleotides are TGCGCCAGCAGCTACCCCATGACAGCGAACACTGAAGCTTTCTTT.

CDR3 bases: TGTGCCAGCAGCCAAGATTACCCCCCCGGCGGGGAAAAACTGTTTTTT. It translates to CASSQDYPPGGEKLFF. The rearrangement links TRBV14 to TRBJ1-4, with unresolved D. Germline lookup yields CDR1 SGHDN and CDR2 FVKESK. Trimming cost V 0 bases and J 8 bases, with 16 bases left between them. The CDR3 spans 16 residues.

The chain recombines TRBV7-2 with TRBJ2-6; maybe TRBD1 (5 bases). Trimming stripped 7 bases from V and 0 bases from J, with 10 bases between. Germline CDR1 is SGHTA and CDR2 is FQGNSA. This CDR3 has 15 amino acids. The CDR3 reads CASTPTASGANVLTF. CDR3 nucleotide sequence: TGTGCCAGCACCCCGACAGCCTCTGGGGCCAACGTCCTGACTTTC.

V gene TRBV18 combines with J gene TRBJ2-5, with TRBD1 identical over 8 bases. Germline trimming cut 10 bases from V and 5 bases from J; bases unmatched to any gene: 9. The CDR3 covers 13 residues. Germline lookup yields CDR1 KGHSH and CDR2 LQKENI. The CDR3 nucleotides are TGTGCCACAGGGGGCGGGTCCCTGGAGACCCAGTACTTC. Translation: CATGGGSLETQYF.

This clone was found once. This chain links TRBV19 with TRBJ1-1; 11 bases are shared with TRBD1. This CDR3 has 14 amino acids. CDR1 is LNHDA, CDR2 SQIVND, per germline (reference sequence). The V gene end was trimmed by 5 bases and the J gene end by 7 bases; junction bases not matched to a gene: 6. The CDR3 DNA reads TGTGCCAGTAGTTTGGACAGGGGGCAGGGTGAAGCTTTCTTT. It is translated as CASSLDRGQGEAFF.

The rearrangement links TRBV7-3 to TRBJ2-3, with a weak D call TRBD1 (5 bases). The CDR3 extends over 13 amino acids. V lost 5 bases to trimming and J lost 3 bases, with 9 bases between them. The V gene's germline CDR1 is SGHTA and CDR2 FQGTGA. This CDR3 reads CASSPRVTDTQYF. CDR3 bases: TGTGCCAGCAGCCCCAGGGTTACAGATACGCAGTATTTT. Full variable domain (missing parts from reference TRBV7-3 and TRBJ2-3): GAGVSQTPSNKVTEKGKYVELRCDPISGHTALYWYRQSLGQGPEFLIYFQGTGAADDSGLPNDRFFAVRPEGSVSTLKIQRTERGDSAVYLCASSPRVTDTQYFGPGTRLTVL.

This chain joins TRBV7-2 and TRBJ2-5; 9 nucleotides agree with TRBD2. The DNA end lines up better with TRBJ2-7; the J call may be wrong. The germline CDR1 and CDR2 sequences are SGHTA and FQGNSA. CDR3 length: 14 amino acids. The CDR3 loop is CASSVLAGTYEQYF. The CDR3 nucleotides read TGTGCCAGCAGCGTACTAGCGGGTACATACGAGCAGTACTTC.

The chain recombines TRBV7-3 with TRBJ2-5; D ambiguous. V lost 5 bases, J lost 5 bases, and 12 bases lay in between. This CDR3 spans 13 amino acids. Germline values: CDR1 SGHTA, CDR2 FQGTGA. The CDR3, as DNA: TGTGCCAGCAGCCCGAATTGGAGCGAGACCCAGTACTTC. Encoded protein: CASSPNWSETQYF.

The chain employs TRBV7-9 and TRBJ2-1; the match to TRBD1 covers 10 bases. From germline, CDR1 is SEHNR and CDR2 FQNEAQ (reference sequence). V lost 2 bases and J lost 4; bases outside the gene matches: 2. This CDR3 is built from 15 residues. Here the CDR3 DNA reads TGTGCCAGCAGCTTAAGGGACAGGGGTTACAATGAGCAGTTCTTC. Translated: CASSLRDRGYNEQFF.

The chain joins TRBV14 to TRBJ2-2; D gene ambiguous. This CDR3 is 13 amino acids long. With 6 bases removed from V and 3 bases from J, the gap between germline ends came to 8 bases. Germline CDR1 SGHDN, CDR2 FVKESK. This chain's CDR3 is CASRTRDTGELFF. CDR3 coding DNA: TGTGCCAGCAGAACACGGGACACCGGGGAGCTGTTTTTT.